These T cell receptor beta chains were read from a single sample in a study of blood T cell repertoires in COVID-19. Assay: immunoSEQ multiplex PCR; the TCRdb copy retains only in-frame clones and omits some. The table shows 60,000 to 75,000 clones, with more than 75% occurring only once. The sample comprised peripheral blood. Receptors originate from a man over 45 with active COVID-19. Both conserved end residues are part of each CDR3. D genes are given only for firm matches. Size is stated for part of the rows, as once, few or many counts, or as a class when the clone is expanded.

v_gene: TRBV10-3
j_gene: TRBJ2-3
d_gene: NA
abundance: once
CDR3aa: CAISVSPRTDTQYF
CDR3nt: TGTGCCATCAGTGTTTCTCCCCGCACAGATACGCAGTATTTT

v_gene: TRBV7-3
j_gene: TRBJ2-1
d_gene: TRBD1
abundance: once
CDR3aa: CASSLIGRGPENEQFF
CDR3nt: TGTGCCAGCAGCTTAATCGGCAGGGGGCCGGAGAATGAGCAGTTCTTC

v_gene: TRBV12-3/TRBV12-4
j_gene: TRBJ1-5
d_gene: NA
abundance: NA
CDR3aa: CASRLQGGQPQHF
CDR3nt: TGTGCCAGCAGGCTCCAGGGTGGCCAGCCCCAGCATTTT

v_gene: TRBV19
j_gene: TRBJ1-5
d_gene: NA
abundance: NA
CDR3aa: CASSIRAGDQPQHF
CDR3nt: TGTGCCAGTAGTATAAGGGCAGGGGACCAGCCCCAGCATTTT

v_gene: TRBV7-9
j_gene: TRBJ1-3
d_gene: NA
abundance: NA
CDR3aa: CASSPDISGNTIYF
CDR3nt: TGTGCCAGCAGCCCAGACATCTCTGGAAACACCATATATTTT

v_gene: TRBV7-8
j_gene: TRBJ1-5
d_gene: NA
abundance: NA
CDR3aa: CASSLKSVRSQPQHF
CDR3nt: TGTGCCAGCAGCTTAAAAAGTGTACGGAGTCAGCCCCAGCATTTT

v_gene: TRBV11-3
j_gene: TRBJ2-2
d_gene: TRBD1
abundance: NA
CDR3aa: CASSLGQGLTGELFF
CDR3nt: TGTGCCAGCAGCTTGGGACAGGGGCTCACCGGGGAGCTGTTTTTT

v_gene: TRBV27
j_gene: TRBJ2-1
d_gene: TRBD1
abundance: NA
CDR3aa: CASTKRPGQGYNEQFF
CDR3nt: TGTGCCAGCACCAAGAGACCGGGACAGGGATACAATGAGCAGTTCTTC

v_gene: TRBV6-1
j_gene: TRBJ1-6
d_gene: TRBD1
abundance: NA
CDR3aa: CASSESLGQGNSPLHF
CDR3nt: TGTGCCAGCAGTGAAAGTTTGGGACAGGGTAATTCACCCCTCCACTTT

v_gene: TRBV15
j_gene: TRBJ1-4
d_gene: NA
abundance: NA
CDR3aa: CATSRRGGQNEKLFF
CDR3nt: TGTGCCACCAGCAGAAGGGGAGGTCAGAATGAAAAACTGTTTTTT

v_gene: TRBV6-5
j_gene: TRBJ2-7
d_gene: NA
abundance: NA
CDR3aa: CASHPPGFREQYF
CDR3nt: TGTGCCAGCCATCCACCAGGGTTCCGCGAGCAGTACTTC

v_gene: TRBV28
j_gene: TRBJ2-5
d_gene: NA
abundance: once
CDR3aa: CASSLEKETQYF
CDR3nt: TGTGCCAGCAGTTTAGAGAAAGAGACCCAGTACTTC

v_gene: TRBV25-1
j_gene: TRBJ1-6
d_gene: NA
abundance: NA
CDR3aa: CASSEGGGSVYNSPLHF
CDR3nt: TGTGCCAGCAGTGAAGGGGGAGGGTCGGTATATAATTCACCCCTCCACTTT

v_gene: TRBV7-2
j_gene: TRBJ2-4
d_gene: NA
abundance: NA
CDR3aa: CASSLVPGQFQYF
CDR3nt: TGTGCCAGCAGCTTAGTCCCTGGACAGTTTCAGTACTTC

v_gene: TRBV15
j_gene: TRBJ2-5
d_gene: NA
abundance: NA
CDR3aa: CATSRDTGETQYF
CDR3nt: TGTGCCACCAGCAGAGATACGGGAGAGACCCAGTACTTC

v_gene: TRBV27
j_gene: TRBJ2-7
d_gene: NA
abundance: NA
CDR3aa: CASSLSITGGYEQYF
CDR3nt: TGTGCCAGCAGTTTATCGATAACAGGTGGATACGAGCAGTACTTC

v_gene: TRBV7-2
j_gene: TRBJ1-2
d_gene: NA
abundance: few
CDR3aa: CASSFNRLNYGYTF
CDR3nt: TGTGCCAGCAGCTTCAACAGACTAAACTATGGCTACACCTTC

v_gene: TRBV12-5
j_gene: TRBJ1-2
d_gene: NA
abundance: NA
CDR3aa: CASGTTGLNYGYTF
CDR3nt: TGTGCTAGTGGGACCACAGGGTTGAACTATGGCTACACCTTC

v_gene: TRBV7-3
j_gene: TRBJ2-3
d_gene: TRBD2
abundance: NA
CDR3aa: CASSRTSGNTDTQYF
CDR3nt: TGTGCCAGCAGCCGGACTAGCGGGAACACAGATACGCAGTATTTT

v_gene: TRBV5-1
j_gene: TRBJ2-7
d_gene: TRBD2
abundance: NA
CDR3aa: CASSFGSSGSRYEQYF
CDR3nt: TGCGCCAGCAGTTTTGGGTCTAGCGGGAGCAGGTACGAGCAGTACTTC

v_gene: TRBV12-5
j_gene: TRBJ1-6
d_gene: NA
abundance: NA
CDR3aa: CASGLRLGRTGDKSPLHF
CDR3nt: TGTGCTAGTGGCTTGAGACTCGGACGGACGGGAGATAAGTCACCCCTCCACTTT

v_gene: TRBV7-2
j_gene: TRBJ2-1
d_gene: TRBD1
abundance: NA
CDR3aa: CASIPGQGVGEQFF
CDR3nt: TGTGCCAGCATCCCGGGACAGGGGGTGGGTGAGCAGTTCTTC

v_gene: TRBV7-2
j_gene: TRBJ2-5
d_gene: NA
abundance: NA
CDR3aa: CASSPLGWGRGQETQYF
CDR3nt: TGTGCCAGCAGCCCACTGGGGTGGGGCAGGGGCCAAGAGACCCAGTACTTC

v_gene: TRBV5-6
j_gene: TRBJ1-6
d_gene: NA
abundance: NA
CDR3aa: CASSFGSGDSPLHF
CDR3nt: TGTGCCAGCAGCTTTGGGTCGGGGGATTCACCCCTCCACTTT

v_gene: TRBV27
j_gene: TRBJ2-1
d_gene: NA
abundance: NA
CDR3aa: CASSSWKGEQFF
CDR3nt: TGTGCCAGCAGTTCATGGAAGGGGGAGCAGTTCTTC

v_gene: TRBV2
j_gene: TRBJ2-1
d_gene: TRBD1
abundance: NA
CDR3aa: CASSGTGFSANEQFF
CDR3nt: TGTGCCAGCAGCGGGACAGGGTTTAGCGCCAATGAGCAGTTCTTC

v_gene: TRBV7-2
j_gene: TRBJ2-3
d_gene: TRBD2
abundance: NA
CDR3aa: CASSPLAGPSTDTQYF
CDR3nt: TGTGCCAGCAGCCCCCTAGCGGGACCTAGCACAGATACGCAGTATTTT

v_gene: TRBV9
j_gene: TRBJ2-5
d_gene: NA
abundance: NA
CDR3aa: CASSVESLPWRETQYF
CDR3nt: TGTGCCAGCAGCGTAGAGTCCCTTCCTTGGAGAGAGACCCAGTACTTC

v_gene: TRBV6-2/TRBV6-3
j_gene: TRBJ2-1
d_gene: TRBD2
abundance: NA
CDR3aa: CASSYTSGSRNEQFF
CDR3nt: TGTGCCAGCAGTTATACTAGCGGGAGTAGGAATGAGCAGTTCTTC

v_gene: TRBV6-2/TRBV6-3
j_gene: TRBJ2-5
d_gene: TRBD2
abundance: NA
CDR3aa: CASSYLVGLAGEETQYF
CDR3nt: TGTGCCAGCAGTTACCTTGTTGGACTAGCGGGAGAAGAGACCCAGTACTTC

v_gene: TRBV7-9
j_gene: TRBJ2-5
d_gene: TRBD2
abundance: NA
CDR3aa: CASSVGSGSRKETQYF
CDR3nt: TGTGCCAGCAGCGTTGGTAGCGGGAGTCGGAAGGAGACCCAGTACTTC

v_gene: TRBV7-2
j_gene: TRBJ2-5
d_gene: TRBD2
abundance: NA
CDR3aa: CASSLARWGGLQETQYF
CDR3nt: TGTGCCAGCAGCTTAGCTAGGTGGGGGGGATTGCAAGAGACCCAGTACTTC

v_gene: TRBV21-1
j_gene: TRBJ2-7
d_gene: NA
abundance: NA
CDR3aa: CALRGLAGGWVDEQYF
CDR3nt: TGTGCCCTGAGGGGATTGGCGGGAGGGTGGGTTGACGAGCAGTACTTC

v_gene: TRBV3-1/TRBV3-2
j_gene: TRBJ1-2
d_gene: NA
abundance: NA
CDR3aa: CASSQPGQGYTF
CDR3nt: TGTGCCAGCAGCCAACCAGGGCAAGGCTACACCTTC

v_gene: TRBV11-2
j_gene: TRBJ1-1
d_gene: TRBD1
abundance: NA
CDR3aa: CASSTTGSVRTEAFF
CDR3nt: TGTGCCAGCAGCACGACAGGGTCGGTGCGCACTGAAGCTTTCTTT

v_gene: TRBV7-2
j_gene: TRBJ1-1
d_gene: NA
abundance: NA
CDR3aa: CASSLGGHPNTEAFF
CDR3nt: TGTGCCAGCAGCTTAGGGGGACACCCGAACACTGAAGCTTTCTTT

v_gene: TRBV10-3
j_gene: TRBJ1-1
d_gene: NA
abundance: NA
CDR3aa: CAITQGMNTEAFF
CDR3nt: TGTGCCATCACGCAGGGCATGAACACTGAAGCTTTCTTT

v_gene: TRBV7-2
j_gene: TRBJ1-2
d_gene: NA
abundance: NA
CDR3aa: CASSLDEGGARGYTF
CDR3nt: TGTGCCAGCAGCTTAGATGAGGGGGGGGCGAGGGGCTACACCTTC

v_gene: TRBV10-3
j_gene: TRBJ2-2
d_gene: TRBD2
abundance: NA
CDR3aa: CATSGGGTGELFF
CDR3nt: TGTGCCACCTCGGGCGGGGGCACCGGGGAGCTGTTTTTT

v_gene: TRBV5-6
j_gene: TRBJ2-1
d_gene: NA
abundance: NA
CDR3aa: CASSLKGHTAYNEQFF
CDR3nt: TGTGCCAGCAGCTTAAAAGGACATACGGCCTACAATGAGCAGTTCTTC

v_gene: TRBV7-6
j_gene: TRBJ1-5
d_gene: NA
abundance: NA
CDR3aa: CASSQSPGEFGNQPQHF
CDR3nt: TGTGCCAGCAGCCAGTCGCCAGGGGAATTTGGCAATCAGCCCCAGCATTTT

v_gene: TRBV28
j_gene: TRBJ1-2
d_gene: TRBD1
abundance: NA
CDR3aa: CASSTRDRDRGYTF
CDR3nt: TGTGCCAGCAGTACCCGGGACAGGGACCGTGGCTACACCTTC